This T cell receptor (beta chain) was sequenced for a study of long-term antiretroviral therapy in people with HIV (dated by TCRdb to between 2021 and 2022). Study-wide context: The earliest samples were collected roughly a decade before the 2015 WHO recommendation for immediate ART, at a time when ART was usually postponed until CD4 counts fell. Whether ART initiation and durable HIV suppression were associated with changes in peripheral blood TRB repertoire composition and diversity was tested in a retrospective serial study. From some 33 adults with confirmed HIV infection, the cohort provided 192 cryopreserved PBMC samples, gathered serially across a mean of about six years (range 1-12). About 35% of the 30 participants with HIV were female. No cross-contamination during QIAcube processing was seen in test extractions of a monoclonal T-cell line run alongside 30 to 35 polyclonal samples.

Comments on this clone: No antigen is known for it. Per-base qualities were not stored, and no clone one base away is much larger.

The full study reports these points: Limited PBMC availability meant only the TCR beta chain was sequenced, without alpha chain pairing. The samples span the years 2004 to 2017, and the ART regimens used at that time may not be as effective as current regimens. Starting ART was linked to a significant rise in TRB diversity, yet even after long-term ART the diversity remained significantly lower than in transplant donor controls. Compared with controls, HIV repertoires had narrower CDR3 length ranges, and the network structure pointed to an antigen-experienced repertoire that shifted only slightly toward naive after ART. Expanded TRB clones identified before ART initiation dominated the repertoire across all time points, though the dominance fluctuated and decreased in many PLHIV after ART. Inferences about post-ART repertoire changes are limited because no data were available on ART adherence, viral resistance or therapy changes. Unsorted PBMC were profiled instead of sorted CD4+ and CD8+ T cells because pre-ART samples had limited cell numbers.

Taken from the germline V gene, the CDR1 and CDR2 loops are MNHEY and SVGAGI. Taken from cysteine to phenylalanine, the CDR3 has 13 residues. Left in the record is the CDR3 DNA by itself, 39 bases read in frame from the first base. V drops 4 bases and J drops 4 bases, leaving 8 bases in between. Inclusion was restricted to participants for whom at least one PBMC sample before ART initiation and at least two post-ART samples were available. Every participant with HIV received treatment in the United States of America. Before DNA extraction, cryopreserved samples of roughly 0.9-11 million PBMC were thawed and washed. At the time of the earliest PBMC sample, participants with HIV were aged between roughly 20 and 54 years. Per participant, PBMC samples came from 1-4 timepoints prior to ART initiation and 2-8 timepoints following ART initiation, for a median of 7 samples. For every participant, serial HIV viral load, CD4+ T-cell count, ART history and demographic data were obtained. A Qiagen kit on a QIAcube was used to extract genomic DNA from unsorted PBMC, with samples processed in batches of 12.

The immunoSEQ hsTCRB v3.0 assay was used at survey level resolution to sequence the TRB variable region. A depth of 40,000-50,000 T-cell genomes per sample was targeted for TRB sequencing. An Illumina MiSeq with a v3 150-cycle kit was used to sequence the pooled TRB libraries. In the paper's pipeline: Repertoire analysis was performed in R inside a reproducible Nextflow workflow that covered QC, data transformation and analysis. LymphoSeq2, an R package for AIRR-Seq data exploration, was used to implement custom analyses. After excluding a handful of samples that yielded fewer than 5000 total TRB sequences, approximately 170 HIV repertoires remained for analysis. Among the 180 to 200 HIV repertoires that were kept, around 60 were collected before ART initiation and about 130 were collected after ART initiation. Repertoires were downsampled to 5000 TRB nucleotide sequences, with summary statistics averaged over 100 downsampling iterations. The analysis kept only TRB sequences whose CDR3 regions were at least seven amino acids long. Diversity was assessed using a clonality score derived from Shannon entropy and using the Gini coefficient. In the repertoire networks, any two of the top 5000 CDR3 amino acid sequences were linked whenever the two sequences differed by an edit distance of one. Antigen specificity groups and MHC restriction were predicted for TRB CDR3 amino acid sequences with GLIPH2. To flag known associations with CMV, EBV, HIV or tissue antigens, CDR3 amino acid sequences were compared against VDJdb and McPAS-TCR. Pre-ART, post-ART and control groups were compared with Wilcoxon signed-rank tests and Holm-Bonferroni correction. Imported from immuneACCESS, the table was reduced by TCRdb to in-frame sequences with V and J called. These copies leave out some clones; in studies compared against another copy, an unresolved V gene accounts for under half, and the cause of the remainder is not known. V and J calls plus clone size are reproduced from that table; the DNA served to infer D and trimming. This sample comprises tens of thousands of clones, under 90% of them detected only once. The ten largest clones represent around 20% of the sample.

The receptor was derived from a man in his forties with HIV. This material consisted of unsorted PBMCs, taken 0.5 years before starting antiretroviral therapy. The sequence is built from TRBV6-5 and TRBJ1-5; no D segment can be confidently identified. The nucleotides read TGTGCCAGCAGTTTCAGCGTTAATCAGCCCCAGCATTTT. It specifies CASSFSVNQPQHF.